This T cell receptor beta chain was sequenced during a study of blood T cell repertoires in COVID-19 (dated by TCRdb to the early 2020s). For the study in its entirety: Collaborator samples came from the United States, Italy and Spain and covered acute and convalescent phases of COVID-19. The material from the prospective study consisted of cDNA or gDNA derived from T cells, B-cell-depleted T cells, or PBMCs. Deeply sampled blood TCRbeta repertoires from subjects exposed to, actively infected with, or recovered from COVID-19 were included in the dataset. The repertoires were released in a freely available public database meant as a resource for research on the immune response to SARS-CoV-2. The samples were drawn from the first 160 participants of the ongoing ImmuneRACE study and from some 1,300 subjects provided by 6 global collaborators. Sample metadata almost always included a de-identified subject ID, COVID-19 status, age in years and sex. Where HLA class I and class II types were available, the types were taken from metadata supplied by the sample provider, not from assay-based typing.

Overall study outcomes, separate from this receptor: How much clinical and demographic metadata was included differed by source and by participant, and the metadata was provided uncurated.

Reading from cysteine to phenylalanine, the CDR3 counts 14 amino acids. Only CDR3 DNA remains: 42 bases, in frame from the first base. CDR1 and CDR2, looked up from the germline V gene (reference sequence), are LGHDT and YNNKEL. The junction carries 11 bases between V and J, which are trimmed by 1 base and 5 bases respectively. The immunoSEQ Assay, a bias-controlled multiplex PCR, was used to amplify TCRbeta CDR3 regions from genomic DNA. In the authors' own workflow: Nucleated cell counts per sample were estimated from amplification of reference gene primers within the assay. Sequence reads were collapsed and filtered to measure the absolute abundance of every unique TCRbeta CDR3 rearrangement. For each sample, productive Simpson clonality was calculated as the square root of Simpson's diversity index across productive rearrangements. What TCRdb holds here is the immuneACCESS table cut down to in-frame rearrangements. Part of the clones is not present; checked against another copy, under half of the missing clones reflect an unresolved V gene, and the others are unexplained. The V and J calls and clone size are taken from that table; D and trimming were inferred from the DNA. This sample holds roughly 480,000 clones; 89% were observed only once. 0.8% to 0.9% of the sample is in the top ten clones.

Notes on this clone: What antigen it recognizes has not been identified. No qualities accompany the bases; no much larger clone lies one base away.

At one collaborating source in Seattle, patients were enrolled during active infection and were followed longitudinally through the course of disease. The collaborating institutions used their own protocols to collect whole blood in K2EDTA tubes. For TCRbeta analysis, collaborators shipped samples as frozen whole blood, isolated PBMCs, or DNA extracted from either of those sample types. The rearranged chain carries TRBV3-1 (or the pseudogene TRBV3-2) and TRBJ1-1, and perhaps TRBD1 as D gene, on 6 matching bases. The clonotype comes from a young man with COVID-19, enrolled during active disease. The specimen was peripheral blood. This receptor has the CDR3 CASSQAGEGTEAFF. The sequence in DNA is TGTGCCAGCAGCCAAGCAGGGGAGGGAACTGAAGCTTTCTTT.